This TCR beta chain was identified in a study of cytomegalovirus exposure and HLA in healthy donors. Vbeta (60) and Jbeta (13) primers were used in the PCR. Sequencing was performed with immunoSEQ multiplex PCR; in TCRdb, only in-frame clones are kept and a portion is missing. The listing records 100,000 to 150,000 clones. Germline CDR1 SGHDT, CDR2 YYEEEE. Trimming removed 4 bases from V and 2 bases from J; junction bases left unmatched: 12. The CDR3 length is 17 residues. The sequenced sample was PBMCs. The genes are TRBV5-6 and TRBJ1-5; 7 nucleotides agree with TRBD1. The source of this sequence is a woman aged 35 to 49 in good health and CMV-seropositive. CDR3 in DNA: TGTGCCAGCAGCACTTCAACAGGGGCGACGGGCAATCAGCCCCAGCATTTT. This translates into CASSTSTGATGNQPQHF.